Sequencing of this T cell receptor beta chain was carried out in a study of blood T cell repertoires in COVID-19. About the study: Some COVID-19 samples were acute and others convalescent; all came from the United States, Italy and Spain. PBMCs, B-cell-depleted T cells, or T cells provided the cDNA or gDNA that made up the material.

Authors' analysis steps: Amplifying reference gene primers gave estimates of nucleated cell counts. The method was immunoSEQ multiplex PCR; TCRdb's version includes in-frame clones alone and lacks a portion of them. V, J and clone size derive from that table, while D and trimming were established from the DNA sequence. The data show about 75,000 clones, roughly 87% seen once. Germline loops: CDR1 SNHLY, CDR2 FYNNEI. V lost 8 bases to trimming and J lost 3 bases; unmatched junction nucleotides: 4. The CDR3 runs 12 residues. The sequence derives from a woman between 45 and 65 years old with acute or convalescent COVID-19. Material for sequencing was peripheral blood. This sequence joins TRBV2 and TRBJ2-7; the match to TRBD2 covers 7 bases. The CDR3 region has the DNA TGTGCCAGCCGGGACTACTTCTACGAGCAGTACTTC. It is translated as CASRDYFYEQYF. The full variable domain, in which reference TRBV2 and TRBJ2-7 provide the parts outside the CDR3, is EPEVTQTPSHQVTQMGQEVILRCVPISNHLYFYWYRQILGQKVEFLVSFYNNEISEKSEIFDDQFSVERPDGSNFTLKIRSTKLEDSAMYFCASRDYFYEQYFGPGTRLTVT.